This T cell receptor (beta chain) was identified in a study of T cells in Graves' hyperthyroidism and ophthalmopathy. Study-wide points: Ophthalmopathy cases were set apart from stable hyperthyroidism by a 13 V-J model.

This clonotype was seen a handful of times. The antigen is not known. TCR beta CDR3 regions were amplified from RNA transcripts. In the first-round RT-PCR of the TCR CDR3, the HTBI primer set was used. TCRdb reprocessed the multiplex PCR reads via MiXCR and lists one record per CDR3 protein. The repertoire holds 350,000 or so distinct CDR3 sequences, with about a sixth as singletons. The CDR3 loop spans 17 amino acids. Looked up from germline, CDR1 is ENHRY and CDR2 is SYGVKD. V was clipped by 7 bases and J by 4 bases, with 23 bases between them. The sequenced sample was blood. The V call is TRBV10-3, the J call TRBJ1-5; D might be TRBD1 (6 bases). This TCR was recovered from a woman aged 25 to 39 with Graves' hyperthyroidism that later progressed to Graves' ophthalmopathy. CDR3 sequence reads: CAITPPLATGKNQPQHF. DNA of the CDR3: TGTGCCATCACCCCTCCCCTTGCGACAGGAAAGAATCAGCCCCAGCATTTT.